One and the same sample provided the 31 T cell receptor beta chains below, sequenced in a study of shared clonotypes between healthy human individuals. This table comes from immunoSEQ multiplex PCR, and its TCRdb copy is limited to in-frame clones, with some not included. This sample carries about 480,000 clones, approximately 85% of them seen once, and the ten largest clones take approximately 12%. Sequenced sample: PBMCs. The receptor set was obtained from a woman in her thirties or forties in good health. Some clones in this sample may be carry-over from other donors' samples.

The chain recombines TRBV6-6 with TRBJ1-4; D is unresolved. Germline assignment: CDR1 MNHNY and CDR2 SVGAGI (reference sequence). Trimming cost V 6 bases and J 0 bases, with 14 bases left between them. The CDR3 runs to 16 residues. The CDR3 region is CASSRQHLATNEKLFF. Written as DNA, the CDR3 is TGTGCCAGCAGCCGTCAACACCTTGCAACTAATGAAAAACTGTTTTTT.

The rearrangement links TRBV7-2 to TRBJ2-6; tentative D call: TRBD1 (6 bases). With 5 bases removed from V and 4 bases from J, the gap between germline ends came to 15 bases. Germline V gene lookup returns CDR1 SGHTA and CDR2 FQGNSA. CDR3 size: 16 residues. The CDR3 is CASSHFTGIGANVLTF. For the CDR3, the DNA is TGTGCCAGCAGCCATTTTACAGGGATCGGGGCCAACGTCCTGACTTTC.

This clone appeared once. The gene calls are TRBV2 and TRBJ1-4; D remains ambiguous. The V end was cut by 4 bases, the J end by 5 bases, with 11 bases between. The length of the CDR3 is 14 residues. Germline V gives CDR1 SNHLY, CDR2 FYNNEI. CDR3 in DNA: TGTGCCAGCAGTGGGTCTGCCGGGAATGAAAAACTGTTTTTT. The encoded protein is CASSGSAGNEKLFF.

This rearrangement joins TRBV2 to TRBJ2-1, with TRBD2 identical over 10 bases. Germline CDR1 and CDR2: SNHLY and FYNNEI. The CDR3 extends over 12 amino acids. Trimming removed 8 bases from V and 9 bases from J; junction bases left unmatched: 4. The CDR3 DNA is TGTGCCAGCGCCACTAGCGGGATTGAGCAGTTCTTC. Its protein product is CASATSGIEQFF.

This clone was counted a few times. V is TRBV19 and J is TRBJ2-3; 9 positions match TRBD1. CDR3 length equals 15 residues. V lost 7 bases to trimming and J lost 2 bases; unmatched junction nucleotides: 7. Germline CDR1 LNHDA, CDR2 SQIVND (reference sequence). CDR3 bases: TGTGCCAGTAATTTTGGGGACAGGGTCACAGATACGCAGTATTTT. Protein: CASNFGDRVTDTQYF.

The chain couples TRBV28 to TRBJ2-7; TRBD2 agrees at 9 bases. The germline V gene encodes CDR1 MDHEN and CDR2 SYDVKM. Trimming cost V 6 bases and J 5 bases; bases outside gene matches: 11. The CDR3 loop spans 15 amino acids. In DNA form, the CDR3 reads TGTGCCAGCAGACAAGGTAGCGGGAGATTAGACGAGCAGTACTTC. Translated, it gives CASRQGSGRLDEQYF.

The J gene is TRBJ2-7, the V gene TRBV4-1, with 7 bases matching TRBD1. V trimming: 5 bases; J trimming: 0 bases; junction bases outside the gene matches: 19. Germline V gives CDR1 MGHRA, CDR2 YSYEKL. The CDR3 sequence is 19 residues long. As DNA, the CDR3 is TGCGCCAGCAGCTTGTCCCGGGACAGACCATCCTTGGCCTCCTACGAGCAGTACTTC. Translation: CASSLSRDRPSLASYEQYF.

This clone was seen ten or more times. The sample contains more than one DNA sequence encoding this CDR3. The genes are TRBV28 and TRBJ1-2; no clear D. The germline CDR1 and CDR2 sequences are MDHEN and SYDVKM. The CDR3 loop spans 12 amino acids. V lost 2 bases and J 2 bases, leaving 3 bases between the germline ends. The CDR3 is CASSLGNYGYTF. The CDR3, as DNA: TGTGCCAGCAGTTTAGGGAACTATGGCTACACCTTC.

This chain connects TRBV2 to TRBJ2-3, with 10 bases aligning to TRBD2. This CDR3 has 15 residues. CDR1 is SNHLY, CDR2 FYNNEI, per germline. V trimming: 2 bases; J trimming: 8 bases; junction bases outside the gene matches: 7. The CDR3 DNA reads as TGTGCCAGCAGTGAACCTAGCGGGAGAGTTGGTACGCAGTATTTT. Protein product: CASSEPSGRVGTQYF.

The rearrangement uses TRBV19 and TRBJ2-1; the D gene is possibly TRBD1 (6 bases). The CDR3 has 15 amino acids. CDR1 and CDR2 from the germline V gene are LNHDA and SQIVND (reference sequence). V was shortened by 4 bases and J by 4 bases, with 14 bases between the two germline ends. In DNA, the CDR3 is TGTGCCAGTAGTACAGCCGACAGGTCATACAATGAGCAGTTCTTC. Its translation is CASSTADRSYNEQFF.

In DNA form, the CDR3 reads TGTGCCAGCAGTTTATGGGGCAGGGGGCCAGCCAACACCGGGGAGCTGTTTTTT. Encoded protein: CASSLWGRGPANTGELFF. The V gene is TRBV28, the J gene TRBJ2-2, with 8 nucleotides matching TRBD1. CDR3 length: 18 residues. V was pared by 0 bases and J by 2 bases, with 8 bases of the junction left unmatched. Germline V gene data show CDR1 as MDHEN and CDR2 as SYDVKM.

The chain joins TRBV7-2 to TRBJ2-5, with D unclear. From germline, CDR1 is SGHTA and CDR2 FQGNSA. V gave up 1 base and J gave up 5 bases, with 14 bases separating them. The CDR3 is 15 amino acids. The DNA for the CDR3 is TGTGCCAGCAGCTTAGGGCTGGGGTTGAGGGAGACCCAGTACTTC. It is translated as CASSLGLGLRETQYF.

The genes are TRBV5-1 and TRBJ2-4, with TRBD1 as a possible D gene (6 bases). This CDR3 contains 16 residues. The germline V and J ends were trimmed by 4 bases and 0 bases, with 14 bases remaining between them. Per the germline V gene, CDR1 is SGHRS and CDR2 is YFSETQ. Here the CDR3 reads CASSVNRDTAKNIQYF. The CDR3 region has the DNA TGCGCCAGCAGCGTAAACAGGGATACAGCCAAAAACATTCAGTACTTC. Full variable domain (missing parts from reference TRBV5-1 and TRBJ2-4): KAGVTQTPRYLIKTRGQQVTLSCSPISGHRSVSWYQQTPGQGLQFLFEYFSETQRNKGNFPGRFSGRQFSNSRSEMNVSTLELGDSALYLCASSVNRDTAKNIQYFGAGTRLSVL.

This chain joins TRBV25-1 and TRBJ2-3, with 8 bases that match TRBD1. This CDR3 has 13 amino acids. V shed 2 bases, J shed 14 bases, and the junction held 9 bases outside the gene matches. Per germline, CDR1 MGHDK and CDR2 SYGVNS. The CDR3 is CASSEPWTGTLYF. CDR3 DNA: TGTGCCAGCAGTGAACCATGGACAGGGACACTGTATTTT.

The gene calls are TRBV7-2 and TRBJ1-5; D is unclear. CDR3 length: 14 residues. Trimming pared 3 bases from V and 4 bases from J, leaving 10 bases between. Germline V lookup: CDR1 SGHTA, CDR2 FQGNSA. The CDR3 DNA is TGTGCCAGCAGCTTCCGGGTCCCAAATCAGCCCCAGCATTTT. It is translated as CASSFRVPNQPQHF.

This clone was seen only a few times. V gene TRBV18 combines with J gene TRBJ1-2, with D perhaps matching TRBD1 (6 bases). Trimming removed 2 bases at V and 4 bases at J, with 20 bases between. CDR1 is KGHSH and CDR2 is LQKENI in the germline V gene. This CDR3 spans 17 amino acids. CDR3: CASSPVGDKAGSYGYTF. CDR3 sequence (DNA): TGTGCCAGCTCACCAGTTGGGGACAAGGCCGGGAGCTATGGCTACACCTTC.

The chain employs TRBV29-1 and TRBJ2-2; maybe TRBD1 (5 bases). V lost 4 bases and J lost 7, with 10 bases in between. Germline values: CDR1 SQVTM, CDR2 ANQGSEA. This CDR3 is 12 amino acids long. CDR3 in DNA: TGCAGCGTTGGACAGTTGGGCGGGGAGCTGTTTTTT. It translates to CSVGQLGGELFF.

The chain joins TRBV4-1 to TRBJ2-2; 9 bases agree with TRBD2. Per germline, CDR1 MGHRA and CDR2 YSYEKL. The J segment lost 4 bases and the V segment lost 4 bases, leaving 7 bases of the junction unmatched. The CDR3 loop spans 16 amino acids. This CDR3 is CASSLAGGPSTGELFF. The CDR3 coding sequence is TGCGCCAGCAGCCTGGCGGGGGGGCCCAGCACCGGGGAGCTGTTTTTT.

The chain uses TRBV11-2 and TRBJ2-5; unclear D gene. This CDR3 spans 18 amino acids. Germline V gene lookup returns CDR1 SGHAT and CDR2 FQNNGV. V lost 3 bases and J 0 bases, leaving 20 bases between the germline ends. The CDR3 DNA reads TGTGCCAGCAGCTTCGACCTGAGTGGAGTTGGTTACCAAGAGACCCAGTACTTC. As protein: CASSFDLSGVGYQETQYF.

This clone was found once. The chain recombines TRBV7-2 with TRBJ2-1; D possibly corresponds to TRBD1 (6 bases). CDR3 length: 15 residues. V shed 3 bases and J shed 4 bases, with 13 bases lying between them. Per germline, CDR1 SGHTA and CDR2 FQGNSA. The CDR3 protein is CASSFTKGGYNEQFF. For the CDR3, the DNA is TGTGCCAGCAGCTTTACTAAAGGGGGTTACAATGAGCAGTTCTTC.

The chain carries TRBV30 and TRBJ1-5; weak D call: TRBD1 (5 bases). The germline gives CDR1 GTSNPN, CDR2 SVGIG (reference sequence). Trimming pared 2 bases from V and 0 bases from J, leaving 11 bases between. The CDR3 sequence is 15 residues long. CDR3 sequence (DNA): TGTGCCTGGAGTCGGGACTTGTATAGCAATCAGCCCCAGCATTTT. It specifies CAWSRDLYSNQPQHF.

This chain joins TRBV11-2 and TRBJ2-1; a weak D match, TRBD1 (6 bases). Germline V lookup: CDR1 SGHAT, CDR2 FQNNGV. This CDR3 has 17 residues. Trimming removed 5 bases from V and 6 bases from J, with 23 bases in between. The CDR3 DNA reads TGTGCCAGCAGCGCACTTATTATCGGGACAACGGGCAATGAGCAGTTCTTC. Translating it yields CASSALIIGTTGNEQFF.

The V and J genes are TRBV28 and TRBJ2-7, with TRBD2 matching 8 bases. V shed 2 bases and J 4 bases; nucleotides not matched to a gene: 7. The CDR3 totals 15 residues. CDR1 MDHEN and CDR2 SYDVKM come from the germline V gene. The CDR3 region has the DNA TGTGCCAGCAGTTTACCCTCCCGGGAGGGATACGAGCAGTACTTC. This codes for CASSLPSREGYEQYF.

The CDR3 loop reads CASSLARTIRGNQPQHF. The CDR3 coding sequence is TGTGCCAGCAGCTTAGCCCGGACTATTCGCGGCAATCAGCCCCAGCATTTT. The genes are TRBV11-2 and TRBJ1-5; no definite D call. From germline, CDR1 is SGHAT and CDR2 FQNNGV. This CDR3 spans 17 amino acids. The germline V and J ends were trimmed by 1 base and 2 bases, with 15 bases remaining between them.

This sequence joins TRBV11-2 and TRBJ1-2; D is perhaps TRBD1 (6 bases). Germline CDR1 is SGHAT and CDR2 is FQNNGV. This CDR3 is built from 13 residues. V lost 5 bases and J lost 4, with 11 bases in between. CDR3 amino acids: CASSPTGFYGYTF. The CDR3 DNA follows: TGTGCCAGCAGCCCAACAGGGTTCTATGGCTACACCTTC. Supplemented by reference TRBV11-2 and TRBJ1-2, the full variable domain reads EAGVAQSPRYKIIEKRQSVAFWCNPISGHATLYWYQQILGQGPKLLIQFQNNGVVDDSQLPKDRFSAERLKGVDSTLKIQPAKLEDSAVYLCASSPTGFYGYTFGSGTRLTVV.

CDR3: CASSLGTSGRTETQYF. As DNA, the CDR3 is TGTGCCAGCAGCTTAGGGACTAGCGGGAGAACAGAGACCCAGTACTTC. J is TRBJ2-5 and V is TRBV7-2, with 13 positions matching TRBD2. The CDR3 is 16 amino acids. In germline, CDR1 is SGHTA, CDR2 FQGNSA. Trimming at V came to 1 base and at J to 4 bases, leaving 3 bases not matched to a gene.

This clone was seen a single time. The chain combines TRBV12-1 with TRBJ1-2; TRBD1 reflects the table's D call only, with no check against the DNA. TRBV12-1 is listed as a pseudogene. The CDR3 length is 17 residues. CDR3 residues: CASSPTGGLRANYGYTF. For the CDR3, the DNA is TGTGCCAGCAGCCCGACAGGGGGATTGAGGGCCAACTATGGCTACACCTTC.

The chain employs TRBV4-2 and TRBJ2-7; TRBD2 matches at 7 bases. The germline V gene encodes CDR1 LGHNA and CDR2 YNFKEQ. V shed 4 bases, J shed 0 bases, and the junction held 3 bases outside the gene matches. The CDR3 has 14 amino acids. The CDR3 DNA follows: TGTGCCAGCAGCCTCGGGGGGAGCTCCTACGAGCAGTACTTC. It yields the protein CASSLGGSSYEQYF.

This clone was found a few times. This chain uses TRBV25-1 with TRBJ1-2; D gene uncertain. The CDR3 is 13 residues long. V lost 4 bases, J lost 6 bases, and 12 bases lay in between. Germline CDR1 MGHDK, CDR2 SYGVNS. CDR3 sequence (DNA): TGTGCCAGCAGTGGCGGCGTGTCTGATGGCTACACCTTC. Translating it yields CASSGGVSDGYTF.

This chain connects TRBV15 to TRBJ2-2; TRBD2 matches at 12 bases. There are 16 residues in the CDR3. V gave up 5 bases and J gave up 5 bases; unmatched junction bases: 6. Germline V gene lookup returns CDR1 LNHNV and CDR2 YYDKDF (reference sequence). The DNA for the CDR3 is TGTGCCACCAGCGGCTCGACTAGCGGGAGTACCGGGGAGCTGTTTTTT. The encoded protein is CATSGSTSGSTGELFF.

The CDR3 DNA follows: TGTGCCAGCTGTGAGACGGGACAGGCCGATAAAGAGACCCAGTACTTC. This codes for CASCETGQADKETQYF. This chain connects TRBV28 to TRBJ2-5; 8 positions match TRBD1. The CDR3 consists of 16 residues. The J segment lost 3 bases and the V segment lost 8 bases, leaving 14 bases of the junction unmatched. Germline values: CDR1 MDHEN, CDR2 SYDVKM.